This T cell receptor beta chain was profiled in a study of prognosis after radiotherapy for stage I lung cancer. Points from the study as a whole: Patients developing distant metastases showed lower Shannon entropy after stereotactic body radiation therapy.

CDR3 of TCR beta was amplified from genomic DNA via a two-round multiplex PCR. Amplification in first-round PCR relied on primers specific to each TRBV and TRBJ gene. Using its own MiXCR run on the multiplex PCR reads, TCRdb lists one record per CDR3 protein. Of around 19,000 distinct CDR3 sequences in the sample, 55% are singletons; the top ten hold 25% to 30%. A remark on this clonotype: What it binds is unknown.

The material sequenced was PBMCs, taken before or after stereotactic body radiation therapy (not recorded which). The TCR sequence derives from a donor aged 50 or older with non-small cell lung cancer.

As DNA, the CDR3 is TGTGCCAGCAGTTCTAGGGACAGGATCTCCTACGAGCAGTACTTC. Translating it yields CASSSRDRISYEQYF. This sequence joins TRBV28 and TRBJ2-7, with 8 positions matching TRBD1. After removal of 4 bases from V and 0 bases from J, the junction contained 5 bases not matched to a gene. Germline CDR1 MDHEN, CDR2 SYDVKM. The CDR3 is made up of 15 amino acids. Complete variable domain (other parts from reference TRBV28 and TRBJ2-7): DVKVTQSSRYLVKRTGEKVFLECVQDMDHENMFWYRQDPGLGLRLIYFSYDVKMKEKGDIPEGYSVSREKKERFSLILESASTNQTSMYLCASSSRDRISYEQYFGPGTRLTVT.